The entry below describes one TCR beta chain. Its antigen remains unknown. The entry originates in a study of STAT5B mutations in CD4+ large granular lymphocyte leukemia. Study-level points and caveats: Approximately 25% of private leukemic clonotypes occurred rarely in other patients' non-leukemic repertoires.

CDR1 is ENHRY and CDR2 is SYGVKD in the germline V gene. J lost 4 bases, V lost 3 bases, and 5 bases had no gene match. The CDR3 length is 14 residues. Buffy coats from healthy blood donors served as controls. TCRdb's copy holds only in-frame clones and misses some; the assay was immunoSEQ multiplex PCR. The data contain tens of thousands of clones, 65% to 85% of them singletons. The clonotype was recovered from a human donor in good health. Sequencing was performed on CD4+ T cells from blood buffy coats. This chain connects TRBV10-3 to TRBJ1-2, with 7 bases matching TRBD1. In DNA, the CDR3 is TGTGCCATCAGTGAACAAGGGGGCGGCTATGGCTACACCTTC. Amino acid sequence: CAISEQGGGYGYTF.